The 14 T cell receptor beta chains reported below all come from one sample, sequenced in a study of tissue T cells after allogeneic stem cell transplantation (dated by TCRdb to between 2022 and 2023). The sample's time point, from its label and the paper: human tissue collected at research (rapid) autopsy. Libraries were prepared through the immunoSEQ multiplex PCR assay. As stored in TCRdb, this immuneACCESS dataset retains in-frame rearrangements with V and J assigned. A fraction of the clones does not appear; measured against another copy, unresolved V genes explain less than half of the discrepancy, and the remainder lacks a known reason. Counted in this sample were 7,500 to 10,000 clones; about three fifths of them appeared once. The ten largest clones represent over 8.5% of the sample. The material sequenced was tissue from the jejunum, taken at autopsy. The source of these receptors is a woman aged 18-55 years with breast cancer.

In its sample, this clone was seen a few times. V and J are TRBV7-2 and TRBJ1-2; the D is unclear. Germline CDR1 is SGHTA and CDR2 is FQGNSA. The CDR3 is 14 amino acids. Trimming removed 1 base at V and 2 bases at J, with 8 bases between. The CDR3 reads CASSLGVGNYGYTF. The DNA of the CDR3 is TGTGCCAGCAGCTTAGGGGTAGGCAACTATGGCTACACCTTC.

The rearrangement links TRBV19 to TRBJ2-1; maybe TRBD2 (5 bases). Germline loops: CDR1 LNHDA, CDR2 SQIVND (reference sequence). V dropped 0 bases and J dropped 0 bases, with 18 bases sitting between them. The CDR3 runs to 19 residues. The CDR3 spells CASSIDLLKQRSSYNEQFF. CDR3 nucleotides: TGTGCCAGTAGTATAGATCTGCTGAAGCAGCGGAGCTCCTACAATGAGCAGTTCTTC.

The chain joins TRBV7-9 to TRBJ1-2; perhaps TRBD1 as D (5 bases). The CDR3 has 15 residues. The germline V gene has CDR1 SEHNR and CDR2 FQNEAQ (reference sequence). Deletions cut 5 bases from V and 4 bases from J, with 17 bases between. CDR3: CASSQQDGKGYGYTF. The CDR3, as DNA: TGTGCCAGCAGCCAACAGGACGGCAAGGGCTATGGCTACACCTTC.

This chain links TRBV5-4 with TRBJ2-1; D possibly corresponds to TRBD1 (5 bases). Germline loops: CDR1 SGHNT, CDR2 YYREEE (reference sequence). With 4 bases removed from V and 5 bases from J, the gap between germline ends came to 13 bases. The CDR3 is 14 residues long. The CDR3 region is CASSPRFRDNEQFF. CDR3 in DNA: TGTGCCAGCAGCCCCAGGTTCAGGGACAATGAGCAGTTCTTC.

The CDR3 region is CASSFVGDGQPQHF. CDR3 bases: TGTGCCAGCAGTTTCGTGGGGGATGGCCAGCCCCAGCATTTT. The chain combines TRBV28 with TRBJ1-5, with D perhaps TRBD1 (5 bases). CDR1 is MDHEN and CDR2 is SYDVKM in the germline V gene. CDR3 size: 14 residues. The ends were cut back, 3 bases at V and 7 bases at J, with 13 bases in the middle.

V and J are TRBV30 and TRBJ2-2; 7 bases line up with TRBD2. CDR1 and CDR2 from the germline V gene are GTSNPN and SVGIG (reference sequence). The ends lost 2 bases at V and 6 bases at J; junction bases unmatched: 3. This CDR3 contains 13 residues. The CDR3 region is CAWSRLAPGELFF. The DNA of the CDR3 is TGTGCCTGGAGTAGACTAGCCCCCGGGGAGCTGTTTTTT.

The chain joins TRBV6-6 to TRBJ2-2; weak D call: TRBD1 (6 bases). Germline loops: CDR1 MNHNY, CDR2 SVGAGI (reference sequence). V shed 5 bases and J shed 0 bases, with 13 bases lying between them. The length of the CDR3 is 16 residues. Here the CDR3 DNA reads TGTGCCAGCAGTATCTCGGACAGTACGAACACCGGGGAGCTGTTTTTT. Protein sequence: CASSISDSTNTGELFF.

The count of this clone is one. The V gene is TRBV18, the J gene TRBJ1-1, with TRBD1 identical over 8 bases. J gave up 10 bases and V 2 bases, and 15 bases lay outside the gene matches. The CDR3 has 16 residues. CDR1 KGHSH and CDR2 LQKENI come from the germline V gene. The CDR3 sequence: CASSPTRAGGVSGAFF. The CDR3 DNA reads TGTGCCAGCTCACCAACGAGGGCAGGGGGCGTTTCGGGAGCTTTCTTT.

This clone was detected once. The V gene is TRBV27, the J gene TRBJ1-5; D is ambiguous. Germline lookup yields CDR1 MNHEY and CDR2 SMNVEV (reference sequence). The CDR3 contains 13 residues. V was clipped by 6 bases and J by 4 bases, with 10 bases between them. DNA for the CDR3: TGTGCCAGCAGCGGCCAGAGGAATCAGCCCCAGCATTTT. As protein: CASSGQRNQPQHF.

This chain joins TRBV14 and TRBJ1-2; the D is unclear. CDR3 length: 13 residues. V lost 3 bases and J lost 8, with 13 bases in between. Germline CDR1 is SGHDN and CDR2 is FVKESK. The CDR3 DNA reads as TGTGCCAGCAGCCATGCCCCATATCGAGGCTACACCTTC. This sequence encodes CASSHAPYRGYTF.

This clone was seen only a few times. This chain links TRBV5-6 with TRBJ2-1; no reliable D call. The germline gives CDR1 SGHDT, CDR2 YYEEEE. V lost 4 bases and J 4 bases, leaving 6 bases between the germline ends. The CDR3 is 12 amino acids. The CDR3 nucleotides read TGTGCCAGCAGCCTATCGTACAATGAGCAGTTCTTC. It yields the protein CASSLSYNEQFF. Full variable domain (missing parts from reference TRBV5-6 and TRBJ2-1): DAGVTQSPTHLIKTRGQQVTLRCSPKSGHDTVSWYQQALGQGPQFIFQYYEEEERQRGNFPDRFSGHQFPNYSSELNVNALLLGDSALYLCASSLSYNEQFFGPGTRLTVL.

This chain links TRBV7-6 with TRBJ2-7, with D possibly called TRBD1 or TRBD2 (6 bases each). V lost 1 base and J lost 0, with 10 bases in between. This CDR3 is built from 15 residues. Germline CDR1 SGHVS, CDR2 FNYEAQ. The CDR3 spells CASSLVGGSSYEQYF. In nucleotides, the CDR3 is TGTGCCAGCAGCTTAGTAGGGGGGAGCTCCTACGAGCAGTACTTC.

The V and J genes are TRBV7-2 and TRBJ1-5; TRBD1 is a possible D gene (5 bases). There are 16 residues in the CDR3. Trimming removed 1 base at V and 3 bases at J, with 13 bases between. Germline CDR1 reads SGHTA; CDR2 reads FQGNSA. The CDR3 DNA sequence: TGTGCCAGCAGCTTAGACCTCCAGGGATTCAATCAGCCCCAGCATTTT. Protein sequence: CASSLDLQGFNQPQHF.

The chain employs TRBV7-2 and TRBJ2-3; 8 bases are a match to TRBD2. This CDR3 contains 16 residues. V lost 1 base to trimming and J lost 4 bases; unmatched junction nucleotides: 7. CDR1 and CDR2 from the germline V gene are SGHTA and FQGNSA. CDR3 sequence (DNA): TGTGCCAGCAGCTTAGAAGGCCTACTAGCGGCAGATACGCAGTATTTT. It codes for CASSLEGLLAADTQYF.